The 23 T cell receptor beta chains presented below share a single source sample, sequenced in a study of beta chain features in type 1 diabetes. The study reverse transcribed the entire isolated RNA, so it sequenced expressed TCRB transcripts. Method: immunoSEQ multiplex PCR; TCRdb's copy keeps in-frame clones and lacks some. Found here are under 950,000 clones, about a sixth of them singletons; the top ten hold about 0.025%. Sequencing was performed on naive CD4+ T cells from blood. The receptor source for this set is a woman in her late teens or twenties in good health.

This clone showed up just a few times. V and J are TRBV9 and TRBJ2-6; the match to TRBD1 covers 11 bases. Germline V gene lookup returns CDR1 SGDLS and CDR2 YYNGEE. After removal of 2 bases from V and 5 bases from J, the junction contained 6 bases not matched to a gene. This CDR3 is built from 17 residues. The chain's CDR3 is CASSVPGQGERANVLTF. CDR3 sequence (DNA): TGTGCCAGCAGCGTCCCGGGACAGGGGGAAAGGGCCAACGTCCTGACTTTC.

The rearrangement uses TRBV18 and TRBJ2-7; D not certain. Trimming stripped 1 base from V and 0 bases from J, with 10 bases between. The CDR3 contains 15 residues. CDR1 is KGHSH, CDR2 LQKENI, per germline. CDR3 DNA sequence: TGTGCCAGCTCACCACTCGCCAGGAGCTCCTACGAGCAGTACTTC. Encoded protein: CASSPLARSSYEQYF.

The chain employs TRBV25-1 and TRBJ2-3, with D perhaps TRBD1 or TRBD2 (5 bases each). Looked up from germline, CDR1 is MGHDK and CDR2 is SYGVNS. The CDR3 sequence is 11 residues long. V was clipped by 11 bases and J by 5 bases, with 11 bases between them. CDR3 region: CAAFGGDTQYF. CDR3 DNA sequence: TGTGCCGCGTTTGGGGGAGATACGCAGTATTTT.

This chain uses TRBV2 with TRBJ2-5, with no clear D. The J call may be faulty, since TRBJ2-7 better matches the DNA end. Germline V gene lookup returns CDR1 SNHLY and CDR2 FYNNEI. The CDR3 contains 12 residues. CDR3 DNA: TGTGCCAGCACAACAGAACCCTACGAGCAGTACTTC. Protein sequence: CASTTEPYEQYF.

V gene TRBV5-4 combines with J gene TRBJ2-7; the D gene could be TRBD1 or TRBD2 (6 bases each). There are 16 residues in the CDR3. Trimming took off 4 bases at V and 4 bases at J, with 21 bases between the two ends. The germline gives CDR1 SGHNT, CDR2 YYREEE (reference sequence). CDR3 bases: TGTGCCAGCAGCAGGGGCCTGGGGGGCCAAAGGTACGAGCAGTACTTC. It codes for CASSRGLGGQRYEQYF.

This clone was seen more than once but under ten times. The chain is built from TRBV19 and TRBJ2-2; no clear D. V lost 3 bases and J lost 7, with 9 bases in between. The CDR3 covers 13 residues. Germline CDR1 and CDR2: LNHDA and SQIVND (reference sequence). CDR3 nucleotides: TGTGCCAGTAGTATCGCAGGTTTCGGGGAGCTGTTTTTT. Translation gives CASSIAGFGELFF.

The V and J genes are TRBV4-1 and TRBJ2-1; D unclear. Germline assignment: CDR1 MGHRA and CDR2 YSYEKL. V was trimmed by 0 bases and J by 11 bases, leaving 11 bases between them. The CDR3 has 13 residues. The chain's CDR3 is CASSQDSGAKQFF. For the CDR3, the DNA is TGCGCCAGCAGCCAAGACTCCGGAGCTAAGCAGTTCTTC.

The chain carries TRBV19 and TRBJ2-1; the match to TRBD2 covers 8 bases. The CDR3 runs to 16 residues. Germline CDR1 and CDR2: LNHDA and SQIVND (reference sequence). V was clipped by 3 bases and J by 2 bases; unmatched bases: 6. For the CDR3, the DNA is TGTGCCAGTAGTATTTTATCGGGACTAGCCTACAATGAGCAGTTCTTC. It codes for CASSILSGLAYNEQFF.

This clone was found a few times. V usage is TRBV9 and J usage is TRBJ2-3, with D uncertain. Trimming removed 0 bases at V and 7 bases at J, with 9 bases between. Germline V gene data show CDR1 as SGDLS and CDR2 as YYNGEE. The CDR3 sequence is 13 residues long. The CDR3 DNA reads TGTGCCAGCAGCGTAGGTGCTGAGCATACGCAGTATTTT. This sequence encodes CASSVGAEHTQYF. Full variable domain (remainder filled in from reference TRBV9 and TRBJ2-3): DSGVTQTPKHLITATGQRVTLRCSPRSGDLSVYWYQQSLDQGLQFLIQYYNGEERAKGNILERFSAQQFPDLHSELNLSSLELGDSALYFCASSVGAEHTQYFGPGTRLTVL.

The chain has TRBV6-6 and TRBJ2-3; tentative D call: TRBD1 (6 bases). The CDR3 has 13 residues. Per germline, CDR1 MNHNY and CDR2 SVGAGI (reference sequence). Trimming left V 4 bases short and J 3 bases short, with 8 bases between. The CDR3 DNA reads TGTGCCAGCAGTTCTCAGGGGACAGATACGCAGTATTTT. Translation gives CASSSQGTDTQYF.

This clone came up a few times. The chain has TRBV18 and TRBJ1-4; D gene ambiguous. Germline V gene lookup returns CDR1 KGHSH and CDR2 LQKENI. This CDR3 comprises 15 residues. The V gene lost 4 bases and the J gene lost 4 bases, with 13 bases spanning the gap. Here the CDR3 DNA reads TGTGCCAGCTCACGGAGCGCGGCCGATAATGAAAAACTGTTTTTT. Its protein is CASSRSAADNEKLFF.

The chain links TRBV27 to TRBJ2-1; 8 bases match TRBD2. CDR1 is MNHEY, CDR2 SMNVEV, per germline (reference sequence). The CDR3 is 16 residues long. Germline trimming cut 2 bases from V and 6 bases from J; bases unmatched to any gene: 9. The CDR3 sequence is CASSLRGGTSRNEQFF. The DNA for the CDR3 is TGTGCCAGCAGTTTACGGGGCGGGACTAGTCGCAATGAGCAGTTCTTC.

The rearrangement links TRBV15 to TRBJ2-7, with a tentative D call TRBD2 (6 bases). Germline V gene data show CDR1 as LNHNV and CDR2 as YYDKDF (reference sequence). Trimming cost V 0 bases and J 0 bases, with 33 bases left between them. CDR3 length: 23 residues. The CDR3 loop is CATSRDPGEWGLTGSIFSYEQYF. As DNA, the CDR3 is TGTGCCACCAGCAGAGATCCGGGGGAGTGGGGTCTAACAGGTTCCATTTTCTCCTACGAGCAGTACTTC.

The rearrangement uses TRBV7-3 and TRBJ2-1; possible D gene TRBD2, 6 bases. This CDR3 contains 14 residues. V lost 5 bases to trimming and J lost 11 bases, with 19 bases between them. Germline loops: CDR1 SGHTA, CDR2 FQGTGA. The CDR3 DNA sequence: TGTGCCAGCAGCAATTCGGGAGCCCGTGGGAAGCAGTTCTTC. Its translation is CASSNSGARGKQFF.

The gene calls are TRBV7-2 and TRBJ2-1; 11 positions agree with TRBD2. The germline CDR1 and CDR2 sequences are SGHTA and FQGNSA. CDR3 length equals 20 residues. Trimming cost V 0 bases and J 0 bases; bases outside gene matches: 10. Here the CDR3 DNA reads TGTGCCAGCAGCTTAGCGGCGCTAGCGGGAGGTATAAGCTCCTACAATGAGCAGTTCTTC. It specifies CASSLAALAGGISSYNEQFF. Filled out from reference TRBV7-2 and TRBJ2-1, the complete variable domain reads GAGVSQSPSNKVTEKGKDVELRCDPISGHTALYWYRQSLGQGLEFLIYFQGNSAPDKSGLPSDRFSAERTGGSVSTLTIQRTQQEDSAVYLCASSLAALAGGISSYNEQFFGPGTRLTVL.

CDR3 residues: CSVEGRARGYNEQFF. DNA of the CDR3: TGCAGCGTTGAGGGGCGGGCCCGTGGTTACAATGAGCAGTTCTTC. The rearrangement joins TRBV29-1 to TRBJ2-1; either TRBD1 or TRBD2 may supply D (5 bases each). Germline V gives CDR1 SQVTM, CDR2 ANQGSEA. V lost 3 bases, J lost 4 bases, and 16 bases lay in between. There are 15 residues in the CDR3.

This clone was seen only a few times. The chain has TRBV7-6 and TRBJ2-5; D unresolved. V was trimmed by 1 base and J by 5 bases, leaving 14 bases between them. CDR3 size: 15 residues. The germline V gene has CDR1 SGHVS and CDR2 FNYEAQ. Written as DNA, the CDR3 is TGTGCCAGCAGCTTAGTGACTGGTTCTCGCGAGACCCAGTACTTC. This translates into CASSLVTGSRETQYF. Drawing the rest from reference TRBV7-6 and TRBJ2-5, the complete variable domain is GAGVSQSPRYKVTKRGQDVALRCDPISGHVSLYWYRQALGQGPEFLTYFNYEAQQDKSGLPNDRFSAERPEGSISTLTIQRTEQRDSAMYRCASSLVTGSRETQYFGPGTRLLVL.

The chain joins TRBV7-6 to TRBJ2-1; D not resolved. Trimming removed 2 bases from V and 0 bases from J, with 11 bases in between. Per germline, CDR1 SGHVS and CDR2 FNYEAQ. The CDR3 contains 16 residues. The DNA of the CDR3 is TGTGCCAGCAGCTTAAGGTCTGCCAGCTCCTACAATGAGCAGTTCTTC. It is translated as CASSLRSASSYNEQFF. The variable domain in full, completed from reference TRBV7-6 and TRBJ2-1, reads GAGVSQSPRYKVTKRGQDVALRCDPISGHVSLYWYRQALGQGPEFLTYFNYEAQQDKSGLPNDRFSAERPEGSISTLTIQRTEQRDSAMYRCASSLRSASSYNEQFFGPGTRLTVL.

This clone was observed a handful of times. The chain employs TRBV18 and TRBJ1-1, with unresolved D. The V end lost 2 bases, the J end lost 5 bases, and 9 bases lay between the germline ends. CDR1 and CDR2 from the germline V gene are KGHSH and LQKENI. CDR3 length equals 13 residues. CDR3 sequence: CASSPGEGTEAFF. DNA of the CDR3: TGTGCCAGCTCACCAGGGGAAGGGACTGAAGCTTTCTTT.

V gene TRBV5-1 combines with J gene TRBJ2-7, with 8 positions matching TRBD1. CDR1 and CDR2 from the germline V gene are SGHRS and YFSETQ. V dropped 0 bases and J dropped 4; count of bases not matched to a gene: 9. This CDR3 spans 16 amino acids. DNA of the CDR3: TGCGCCAGCAGCTTGGCGCCGACAGGGGCCCTTTACGAGCAGTACTTC. It translates to CASSLAPTGALYEQYF.

This chain uses TRBV6-1 with TRBJ2-3; D is perhaps TRBD2 (5 bases). Germline lookup yields CDR1 MNHNS and CDR2 SASEGT. Between the trimmed V and J ends, which lost 6 bases and 2 bases, there was a span of 9 bases. The CDR3 contains 13 residues. CDR3 DNA sequence: TGTGCCAGCAGGCTGGACTTCACAGATACGCAGTATTTT. It is translated as CASRLDFTDTQYF.

J is TRBJ2-3 and V is TRBV5-6; TRBD2 matches at 14 bases. J was trimmed by 6 bases and V by 4 bases; bases with no gene match: 7. Germline V gives CDR1 SGHDT, CDR2 YYEEEE. This CDR3 has 16 residues. The CDR3 region has the DNA TGTGCCAGCAGCCCGGGACTAGCGGGAGCCCAGGATACGCAGTATTTT. As protein: CASSPGLAGAQDTQYF.

The genes are TRBV6-5 and TRBJ1-1; D is undetermined. The V and J ends lost 6 bases and 11 bases respectively, with 13 bases between them. This CDR3 has 11 residues. Looked up from germline, CDR1 is MNHEY and CDR2 is SVGAGI. The CDR3 loop reads CASRGRSMAFF. The CDR3 DNA is TGTGCCAGCAGAGGACGGTCCATGGCTTTCTTT.